The 25 T cell receptor beta chains reported below all come from one sample, sequenced in a study of T cell responses to AZD1222 COVID-19 vaccine (dated by TCRdb to the early 2020s). Reading the label with the study, this specimen's time point is: baseline before first vaccination. This sample's treatment or condition label indicates: meningococcal conjugate vaccine given as trial control. Library preparation employed the immunoSEQ multiplex PCR assay. TCRdb limited this immuneACCESS table to in-frame rearrangements with V and J called. A share of clones is missing; checked studies link under half to unresolved V genes, and the rest is unexplained. Across this sample there are around 53,000 clones, with approximately 89% seen only once. Clones ranked in the top ten supply approximately 19% of the sample. This specimen was peripheral blood, taken on day 0 of MenACWY control vaccination. Receptor source: an adult in good health.

The rearrangement joins TRBV7-2 to TRBJ1-1; D perhaps matches TRBD1 (5 bases). The CDR3 totals 13 residues. CDR1 SGHTA and CDR2 FQGNSA come from the germline V gene. V shed 6 bases and J shed 1 base, with 9 bases lying between them. DNA for the CDR3: TGTGCCAGCAGATTACAGGAGAACACTGAAGCTTTCTTT. Protein sequence: CASRLQENTEAFF.

CDR3 DNA sequence: TGTGCCAGCAGCTTTTTCGACAGGGCGACCTACGAGCAGTACTTC. Protein sequence: CASSFFDRATYEQYF. The rearrangement joins TRBV5-6 to TRBJ2-7; 7 bases line up with TRBD1. The junction had 7 bases not matched to a gene; V was cut back by 2 bases and J by 2 bases. The CDR3 has 15 amino acids. Germline V gene data show CDR1 as SGHDT and CDR2 as YYEEEE. The full variable domain, with the rest looked up from reference TRBV5-6 and TRBJ2-7, is DAGVTQSPTHLIKTRGQQVTLRCSPKSGHDTVSWYQQALGQGPQFIFQYYEEEERQRGNFPDRFSGHQFPNYSSELNVNALLLGDSALYLCASSFFDRATYEQYFGPGTRLTVT.

This sequence joins TRBV5-1 and TRBJ2-7; TRBD1 matches 8 bases. Per germline, CDR1 SGHRS and CDR2 YFSETQ. The CDR3 has 15 residues. With 5 bases clipped from V and 3 bases from J, the junction kept 10 bases outside the gene matches. For the CDR3, the DNA is TGCGCCAGCAGGAAGGAAAACAGGGGGATCTACGAGCAGTACTTC. This codes for CASRKENRGIYEQYF.

The chain joins TRBV6-2 or TRBV6-3 to TRBJ2-7; the D call may be TRBD1 or TRBD2 (6 bases each). V lost 0 bases to trimming and J lost 6 bases, with 12 bases between them. The CDR3 spans 14 residues. The V gene's germline CDR1 is MNHEY and CDR2 SVGEGT. CDR3: CASSYSRGVGEQYF. The CDR3 bases are TGTGCCAGCAGTTACTCAAGGGGGGTAGGCGAGCAGTACTTC.

This rearrangement joins TRBV24-1 to TRBJ1-4; D gene ambiguous. Germline CDR1 and CDR2: KGHDR and SFDVKD. The CDR3 sequence is 15 residues long. V lost 4 bases to trimming and J lost 0 bases, with 8 bases between them. The CDR3 sequence: CATSDSGATNEKLFF. The DNA of the CDR3 is TGTGCCACCAGTGACTCCGGCGCAACTAATGAAAAACTGTTTTTT.

The CDR3 nucleotides read TGTGCCAGTAGTATAGGGGGCAGAATTATGAACACTGAAGCTTTCTTT. It is translated as CASSIGGRIMNTEAFF. The chain carries TRBV19 and TRBJ1-1; maybe TRBD1 (5 bases). Trimming stripped 1 base from V and 0 bases from J, with 12 bases between. The CDR3 covers 16 residues. Germline V CDR1 and CDR2: LNHDA, SQIVND (reference sequence).

This clone was found a few times. The V gene is TRBV7-9, the J gene TRBJ1-1, with D hard to call. Germline V gives CDR1 SEHNR, CDR2 FQNEAQ (reference sequence). Trimming left V 5 bases short and J 6 bases short, with 19 bases between. The CDR3 spans 15 residues. This CDR3 reads CASSPLEGGSAEAFF. The CDR3 bases are TGTGCCAGCAGCCCCCTTGAGGGAGGAAGCGCTGAAGCTTTCTTT.

The chain has TRBV12-5 and TRBJ2-4; maybe TRBD1 (6 bases). Germline values: CDR1 LGHNT, CDR2 FRNRAP. This CDR3 has 15 residues. V was trimmed by 10 bases and J by 1 base, leaving 17 bases between them. In nucleotides, the CDR3 is TGTGCTATATGGCAACCTGGGGGCGCCAAAAACATTCAGTACTTC. Protein product: CAIWQPGGAKNIQYF.

The chain recombines TRBV7-9 with TRBJ2-7; no firm D call. This CDR3 is 15 amino acids long. Germline CDR1 reads SEHNR; CDR2 reads FQNEAQ (reference sequence). V lost 7 bases, J lost 2 bases, and 18 bases lay in between. CDR3 in DNA: TGTGCCAGCACCCCCCGCGGTAACGGACCCTACGAGCAGTACTTC. Its translation is CASTPRGNGPYEQYF.

The V call is TRBV2, the J call TRBJ2-2, with D perhaps matching TRBD1 (6 bases). With 8 bases removed from V and 5 bases from J, the gap between germline ends came to 6 bases. Germline CDR1 is SNHLY and CDR2 is FYNNEI. This CDR3 has 11 residues. CDR3 DNA sequence: TGTGCCAGCCAGGGGACCGGGGAGCTGTTTTTT. Its translation is CASQGTGELFF.

This chain links TRBV28 with TRBJ1-4; tentative D call: TRBD1 (5 bases). The CDR3 is made up of 18 amino acids. Trimming took 2 bases from V and 0 from J, leaving 16 bases between them. Germline V CDR1 and CDR2: MDHEN, SYDVKM. Here the CDR3 reads CASSLVWGPKSTNEKLFF. Here the CDR3 DNA reads TGTGCCAGCAGTTTAGTTTGGGGCCCAAAATCAACTAATGAAAAACTGTTTTTT.

The chain employs TRBV28 and TRBJ1-2, with TRBD1 matching over 9 bases. Per germline, CDR1 MDHEN and CDR2 SYDVKM. V was clipped by 3 bases and J by 4 bases; unmatched bases: 3. The CDR3 totals 14 residues. Written as DNA, the CDR3 is TGTGCCAGCAGTTTGGGACAGGGCCGCTATGGCTACACCTTC. Translated, it gives CASSLGQGRYGYTF.

This rearrangement joins TRBV6-6 to TRBJ1-2; D gene unclear. The CDR3 contains 14 residues. The V gene's germline CDR1 is MNHNY and CDR2 SVGAGI (reference sequence). Trimming shortened V by 4 bases and J by 0 bases, and 9 bases separated the two germline ends. The CDR3 loop is CASSSLRSNYGYTF. The DNA of the CDR3 is TGTGCCAGCAGTTCCCTCCGGTCTAACTATGGCTACACCTTC.

There are a few counts of this clone. For the CDR3, the DNA is TGTGCCAGCAGTTACTCGAATTCAGGAAGCTACGAGCAGTACTTC. Residues: CASSYSNSGSYEQYF. The chain links TRBV6-2 or TRBV6-3 to TRBJ2-7; D gene ambiguous. The CDR3 covers 15 residues. V lost 0 bases and J lost 3, with 12 bases in between. The V gene's germline CDR1 is MNHEY and CDR2 SVGEGT.

This chain links TRBV28 with TRBJ2-7; D unclear. Trimming took off 2 bases at V and 2 bases at J, with 1 base between the two ends. CDR1 and CDR2 (germline): MDHEN, SYDVKM. The CDR3 loop spans 11 amino acids. The CDR3 region has the DNA TGTGCCAGCAGTTTAACCTACGAGCAGTACTTC. Its protein product is CASSLTYEQYF.

V is TRBV28 and J is TRBJ1-5; D may be TRBD1 (6 bases). Per the germline V gene, CDR1 is MDHEN and CDR2 is SYDVKM. Trimming shortened V by 3 bases and J by 3 bases, and 12 bases separated the two germline ends. This CDR3 comprises 15 residues. The CDR3 loop reads CASSLRGPINQPQHF. The CDR3 DNA is TGTGCCAGCAGTTTGCGGGGGCCTATCAATCAGCCCCAGCATTTT.

V usage is TRBV10-3 and J usage is TRBJ2-2; 10 bases align to TRBD2. Losses at the gene ends were 2 bases for V and 4 bases for J; bases not matched to a gene: 4. CDR1 is ENHRY and CDR2 is SYGVKD in the germline V gene. The CDR3 is made up of 16 amino acids. The CDR3 region is CAISEPRLAGTGELFF. CDR3 DNA sequence: TGTGCCATCAGTGAGCCAAGACTAGCGGGCACCGGGGAGCTGTTTTTT.

This clone was seen ten or more times. The rearrangement links TRBV19 to TRBJ1-1; D is possibly TRBD1 (5 bases). This CDR3 is built from 14 residues. V was clipped by 5 bases and J by 6 bases, with 16 bases between them. Germline CDR1 LNHDA, CDR2 SQIVND (reference sequence). The CDR3 protein is CASSFLGEGAEAFF. The CDR3 DNA sequence: TGTGCCAGTAGTTTTCTCGGTGAAGGGGCTGAAGCTTTCTTT.

The chain couples TRBV28 to TRBJ1-5; D is perhaps TRBD1 (6 bases). The CDR3 is 14 amino acids. V was shortened by 6 bases and J by 2 bases, with 11 bases between the two germline ends. The germline gives CDR1 MDHEN, CDR2 SYDVKM. CDR3 DNA sequence: TGTGCCAGCAGGGGGGCGCGACGCAATCAGCCCCAGCATTTT. It specifies CASRGARRNQPQHF.

The chain carries TRBV30 and TRBJ2-1; the D is unclear. The CDR3 loop spans 11 amino acids. CDR1 is GTSNPN and CDR2 is SVGIG in the germline V gene (reference sequence). V was shortened by 8 bases and J by 4 bases, with 9 bases between the two germline ends. Written as DNA, the CDR3 is TGTGCCGGTGACTGGTACAATGAGCAGTTCTTC. Protein sequence: CAGDWYNEQFF.

This clone was seen more than once but under ten times. The chain combines TRBV20-1 with TRBJ2-3; the D is unclear. This CDR3 spans 11 amino acids. Looked up from germline, CDR1 is DFQATT and CDR2 is SNEGSKA (reference sequence). Trimming removed 2 bases at V and 3 bases at J, with 3 bases between. For the CDR3, the DNA is TGCAGTGCTAGAACGACAGATACGCAGTATTTT. Its protein product is CSARTTDTQYF.

The chain employs TRBV25-1 and TRBJ1-1; TRBD1 might be the D (5 bases). The CDR3 totals 15 residues. Looked up from germline, CDR1 is MGHDK and CDR2 is SYGVNS. V shed 1 base and J shed 4 bases, with 13 bases lying between them. For the CDR3, the DNA is TGTGCCAGCAGTGAATCCGGGGGGGTGGTCACTGAAGCTTTCTTT. Its protein product is CASSESGGVVTEAFF.

The J gene is TRBJ2-7, the V gene TRBV10-3; D gene unclear. CDR1 and CDR2 from the germline V gene are ENHRY and SYGVKD. This CDR3 is built from 14 residues. Trimming removed 2 bases at V and 3 bases at J, with 11 bases between. Here the CDR3 DNA reads TGTGCCATCAGTGAGGAGCCACCCAACTACGAGCAGTACTTC. Translating gives CAISEEPPNYEQYF.

This clone was counted only a few times. V usage is TRBV11-3 and J usage is TRBJ1-1, with 8 positions matching TRBD1. Germline CDR1 SGHNT, CDR2 YENEEA. The CDR3 contains 14 residues. The junction had 5 bases not matched to a gene; V was cut back by 7 bases and J by 1 base. The CDR3, as DNA: TGTGCCAGCAAGAAAGGACAGGGGAACACTGAAGCTTTCTTT. Protein product: CASKKGQGNTEAFF.

This rearrangement joins TRBV12-5 to TRBJ1-2, with no clear D. The CDR3 consists of 12 residues. The germline gives CDR1 LGHNT, CDR2 FRNRAP. Trimming removed 6 bases from V and 0 bases from J, with 5 bases in between. CDR3 coding DNA: TGTGCTAGTGGCCACTCTAACTATGGCTACACCTTC. Protein: CASGHSNYGYTF.